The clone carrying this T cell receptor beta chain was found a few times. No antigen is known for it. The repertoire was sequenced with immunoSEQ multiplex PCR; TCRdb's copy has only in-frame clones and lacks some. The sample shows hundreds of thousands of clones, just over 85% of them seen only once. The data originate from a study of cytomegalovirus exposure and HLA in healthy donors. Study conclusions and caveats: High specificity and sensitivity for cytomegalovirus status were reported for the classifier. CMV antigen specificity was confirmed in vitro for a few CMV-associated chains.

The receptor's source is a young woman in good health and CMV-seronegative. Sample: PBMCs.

The CDR3: CATERGGSYEQYF. DNA for the CDR3: TGTGCCACTGAACGAGGGGGTTCCTACGAGCAGTACTTC. The chain couples TRBV19 to TRBJ2-7, with D possibly being TRBD1 (6 bases). The length of the CDR3 is 13 residues. The germline V gene encodes CDR1 LNHDA and CDR2 SQIVND (reference sequence). V gave up 10 bases and J gave up 1 base, with 14 bases separating them.